The 20 T cell receptor beta chains below come from one sample, sequenced in a study of T cell responses to AZD1222 COVID-19 vaccine. Profiled with immunoSEQ multiplex PCR; TCRdb holds only in-frame clones, not every one. This sample carries 150,000 to 200,000 clones, about 85% of them seen once, and the ten largest clones take approximately 2.5%. The sequenced sample was peripheral blood, obtained on day 0 of AZD1222 vaccination. These receptors were obtained from an adult in good health.

This clone was recorded only once. The genes are TRBV9 and TRBJ1-2; no firm D call. The germline CDR1 and CDR2 sequences are SGDLS and YYNGEE. CDR3 length: 13 residues. The ends were cut back, 0 bases at V and 10 bases at J, with 13 bases in the middle. CDR3 region: CASSVGTVPPYTF. The CDR3 nucleotides read TGTGCCAGCAGCGTAGGTACAGTTCCTCCCTACACCTTC.

The chain carries TRBV5-1 and TRBJ2-2, with D possibly matching TRBD1 (6 bases). CDR1 is SGHRS, CDR2 YFSETQ, per germline. The V end was cut by 5 bases, the J end by 5 bases, with 16 bases between. The CDR3 is made up of 15 amino acids. CDR3 in amino acids: CASSKAPQGTGELFF. CDR3 coding DNA: TGCGCCAGCAGTAAAGCCCCACAGGGAACCGGGGAGCTGTTTTTT.

V is TRBV6-5 and J is TRBJ1-3, with D possibly TRBD1 on 6 matching bases. The ends were cut back, 5 bases at V and 0 bases at J, with 8 bases in the middle. The CDR3 is 14 residues long. Germline V gene lookup returns CDR1 MNHEY and CDR2 SVGAGI. The CDR3 region is CASSTGFSGNTIYF. CDR3 coding DNA: TGTGCCAGCAGTACAGGGTTCTCTGGAAACACCATATATTTT.

The gene calls are TRBV10-1 and TRBJ2-1, with 12 bases aligning to TRBD2. CDR3 length: 13 amino acids. The V and J ends lost 6 bases and 15 bases, in that order; junction bases with no gene match: 9. Germline CDR1 is WNHNN and CDR2 is SYGVQD (reference sequence). The CDR3 is CASREASGRALFF. CDR3 DNA sequence: TGCGCCAGCAGGGAGGCTAGCGGGAGGGCTTTGTTCTTC.

The V and J genes are TRBV6-5 and TRBJ1-2; TRBD1 aligns across 10 bases. V lost 6 bases, J lost 6 bases, and 10 bases stayed unmatched. Germline V gives CDR1 MNHEY, CDR2 SVGAGI. This CDR3 contains 15 residues. The CDR3 DNA reads TGTGCCAGCAGCCTCCCGGGACAGGGGTTGCATGGCTACACCTTC. It translates to CASSLPGQGLHGYTF.

V is TRBV6-6 and J is TRBJ1-5; TRBD1 matches at 7 bases. J lost 5 bases, V lost 6 bases, and 13 bases had no gene match. CDR1 is MNHNY, CDR2 SVGAGI, per germline (reference sequence). The CDR3 totals 16 residues. The CDR3 DNA sequence: TGTGCCAGCAGACAATCCGGACAGGTCCTAGATCAGCCCCAGCATTTT. Its translation is CASRQSGQVLDQPQHF.

The V gene is TRBV6-5, the J gene TRBJ1-1; D perhaps matches TRBD1 (6 bases). Germline CDR1 reads MNHEY; CDR2 reads SVGAGI. The V and J ends lost 5 bases and 3 bases respectively, with 16 bases between them. This CDR3 has 15 residues. In DNA form, the CDR3 reads TGTGCCAGCAGTCGGACAGCCGAAGGCTACACTGAAGCTTTCTTT. Translation: CASSRTAEGYTEAFF.

This clone appeared a single time. This rearrangement joins TRBV12-3 or TRBV12-4 to TRBJ1-1; D possibly corresponds to TRBD1 (5 bases). The CDR3 has 13 residues. CDR3 loop: CTGGEQVFTEAFF. As DNA, the CDR3 is TGTACCGGGGGGGAGCAGGTTTTCACTGAAGCTTTCTTT.

The V call is TRBV25-1, the J call TRBJ2-2, with 9 bases that match TRBD2. Germline V gene lookup returns CDR1 MGHDK and CDR2 SYGVNS. This CDR3 region has 18 residues. V lost 5 bases to trimming and J lost 7 bases; unmatched junction nucleotides: 17. CDR3 loop: CASSPESRLAGIGGELFF. The CDR3 bases are TGTGCCAGCAGTCCCGAGTCGCGGCTAGCGGGAATAGGCGGGGAGCTGTTTTTT.

The chain has TRBV18 and TRBJ2-3; D is perhaps TRBD1 (5 bases). Trimming stripped 1 base from V and 5 bases from J, with 16 bases between. The length of the CDR3 is 16 residues. CDR1 and CDR2 from the germline V gene are KGHSH and LQKENI. The chain's CDR3 is CASSPQGRRALDTQYF. CDR3 DNA: TGTGCCAGCTCACCACAGGGGCGCCGGGCCCTAGATACGCAGTATTTT.

The CDR3 spells CASTGARQEAFF. DNA of the CDR3: TGTGCCAGTACAGGAGCCCGACAGGAAGCTTTCTTT. The chain recombines TRBV6-4 with TRBJ1-1; a possible D gene is TRBD1 (5 bases). Trimming stripped 9 bases from V and 8 bases from J, with 16 bases between. The V gene's germline CDR1 is MRHNA and CDR2 SNTAGT. The CDR3 loop spans 12 amino acids.

The CDR3 loop is CASSEFQGLNVAFF. The CDR3 DNA sequence: TGTGCCAGCAGTGAATTCCAGGGCCTAAATGTAGCTTTCTTT. The chain recombines TRBV6-1 with TRBJ1-1, with D maybe TRBD1 (5 bases). V was trimmed by 2 bases and J by 10 bases, leaving 17 bases between them. The germline V gene has CDR1 MNHNS and CDR2 SASEGT. The CDR3 sequence is 14 residues long.

The genes are TRBV6-1 and TRBJ1-6; TRBD1 might be the D (5 bases). This CDR3 contains 14 residues. V lost 3 bases, J lost 7 bases, and 10 bases lay in between. Germline lookup yields CDR1 MNHNS and CDR2 SASEGT. The CDR3 nucleotides read TGTGCCAGCAGTGACACCGGGACCAATTCACCCCTCCACTTT. Protein sequence: CASSDTGTNSPLHF.

The V gene is TRBV10-3, the J gene TRBJ2-4; the match to TRBD2 covers 9 bases. The CDR3 runs to 17 residues. Germline lookup yields CDR1 ENHRY and CDR2 SYGVKD. J was trimmed by 6 bases and V by 3 bases; bases with no gene match: 12. The CDR3 DNA reads TGTGCCATCAGTGATATAGGGCGGGAGGGCCCCGTAAACATTCAGTACTTC. It specifies CAISDIGREGPVNIQYF.

This chain links TRBV7-2 with TRBJ2-2; 8 nucleotides match TRBD1. The CDR3 spans 15 residues. Germline values: CDR1 SGHTA, CDR2 FQGNSA. V lost 5 bases and J lost 9; bases outside the gene matches: 11. CDR3 nucleotide sequence: TGTGCCAGCAGCCCCGGGACAGGAGTGTACCGGGAGCTGTTTTTT. The encoded protein is CASSPGTGVYRELFF.

The chain is built from TRBV3-1 (or the pseudogene TRBV3-2) and TRBJ2-3; 12 bases map to TRBD2. Germline V CDR1 and CDR2: LGHDT, YNNKEL (reference sequence). CDR3 length equals 14 residues. V lost 10 bases, J lost 0 bases, and 2 bases stayed unmatched. Here the CDR3 DNA reads TGTGCCACGACTAGCGGGAGTAGCACAGATACGCAGTATTTT. It specifies CATTSGSSTDTQYF.

The chain couples TRBV11-2 to TRBJ1-2; D remains unclear. This CDR3 has 15 amino acids. CDR1 is SGHAT, CDR2 FQNNGV, per germline. The germline V and J ends were trimmed by 5 bases and 4 bases, with 17 bases remaining between them. The CDR3 loop reads CASSPTGIPTYGYTF. The CDR3 nucleotides are TGTGCCAGCAGCCCTACGGGCATCCCGACCTATGGCTACACCTTC.

This clone was recorded a few times. The V gene is TRBV3-1 (or the pseudogene TRBV3-2), the J gene TRBJ1-2; D is ambiguous. This CDR3 has 14 residues. V shed 2 bases and J shed 0 bases, with 7 bases lying between them. The germline V gene has CDR1 LGHDT and CDR2 YNNKEL (reference sequence). The CDR3 loop is CASSQSGSNYGYTF. DNA of the CDR3: TGTGCCAGCAGCCAATCGGGATCTAACTATGGCTACACCTTC.

This chain joins TRBV19 and TRBJ1-1, with D possibly matching TRBD1 (5 bases). V lost 3 bases and J 1 base, leaving 9 bases between the germline ends. CDR1 is LNHDA, CDR2 SQIVND, per germline (reference sequence). The CDR3 runs to 14 residues. CDR3: CASSMGLANTEAFF. In DNA form, the CDR3 reads TGTGCCAGTAGTATGGGGCTGGCGAACACTGAAGCTTTCTTT.

This sequence joins TRBV7-8 and TRBJ2-5; perhaps D is TRBD1 or TRBD2 (5 bases each). Germline V lookup: CDR1 SGHVS, CDR2 FQNEAQ. V lost 4 bases and J lost 5, with 23 bases in between. CDR3 length equals 17 residues. The CDR3 reads CASSWVGVGLGEETQYF. The CDR3 DNA follows: TGTGCCAGCAGCTGGGTGGGGGTAGGGCTAGGGGAGGAGACCCAGTACTTC. The full variable domain, its missing parts supplied by reference TRBV7-8 and TRBJ2-5, is GAGVSQSPRYKVAKRGQDVALRCDPISGHVSLFWYQQALGQGPEFLTYFQNEAQLDKSGLPSDRFFAERPEGSVSTLKIQRTQQEDSAVYLCASSWVGVGLGEETQYFGPGTRLLVL.